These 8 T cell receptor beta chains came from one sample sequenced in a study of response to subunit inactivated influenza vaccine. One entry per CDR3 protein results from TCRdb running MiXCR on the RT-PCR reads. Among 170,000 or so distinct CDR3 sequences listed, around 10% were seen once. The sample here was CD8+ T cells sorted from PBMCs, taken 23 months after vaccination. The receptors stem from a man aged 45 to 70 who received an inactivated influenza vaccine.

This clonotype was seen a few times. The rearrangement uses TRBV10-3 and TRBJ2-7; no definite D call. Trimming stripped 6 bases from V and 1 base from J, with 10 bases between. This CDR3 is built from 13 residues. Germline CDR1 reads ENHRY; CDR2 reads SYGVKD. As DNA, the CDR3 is TGTGCCATCAGGACACTCCCTTCCTACGAGCAGTACTTC. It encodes CAIRTLPSYEQYF.

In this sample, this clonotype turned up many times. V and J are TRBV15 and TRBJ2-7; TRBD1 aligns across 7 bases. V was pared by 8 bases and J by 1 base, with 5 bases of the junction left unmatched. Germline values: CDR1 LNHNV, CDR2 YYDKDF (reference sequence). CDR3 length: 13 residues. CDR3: CATADRISYEQYF. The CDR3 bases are TGTGCCACCGCGGACAGGATATCCTACGAGCAGTACTTC. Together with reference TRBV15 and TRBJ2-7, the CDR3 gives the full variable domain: DAMVIQNPRYQVTQFGKPVTLSCSQTLNHNVMYWYQQKSSQAPKLLFHYYDKDFNNEADTPDNFQSRRPNTSFCFLDIRSPGLGDTAMYLCATADRISYEQYFGPGTRLTVT.

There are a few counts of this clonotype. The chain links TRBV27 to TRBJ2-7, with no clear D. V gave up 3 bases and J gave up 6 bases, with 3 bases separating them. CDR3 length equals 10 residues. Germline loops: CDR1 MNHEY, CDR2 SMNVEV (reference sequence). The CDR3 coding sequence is TGTGCCAGCAGTTTCCTCGAGCAGTACTTC. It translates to CASSFLEQYF.

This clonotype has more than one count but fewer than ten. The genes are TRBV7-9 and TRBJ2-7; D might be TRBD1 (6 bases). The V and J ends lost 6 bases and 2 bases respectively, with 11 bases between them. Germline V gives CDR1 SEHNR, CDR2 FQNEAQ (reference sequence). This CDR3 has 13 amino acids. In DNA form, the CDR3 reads TGTGCCAGCAGACCCGGACAGACCTACGAGCAGTACTTC. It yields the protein CASRPGQTYEQYF.

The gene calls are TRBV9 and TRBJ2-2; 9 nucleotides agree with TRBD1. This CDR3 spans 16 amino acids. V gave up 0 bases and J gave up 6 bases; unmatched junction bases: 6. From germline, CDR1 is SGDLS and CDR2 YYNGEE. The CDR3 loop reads CASSVVGTGLSGELFF. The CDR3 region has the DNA TGTGCCAGCAGCGTAGTGGGGACAGGGTTATCCGGGGAGCTGTTTTTT.

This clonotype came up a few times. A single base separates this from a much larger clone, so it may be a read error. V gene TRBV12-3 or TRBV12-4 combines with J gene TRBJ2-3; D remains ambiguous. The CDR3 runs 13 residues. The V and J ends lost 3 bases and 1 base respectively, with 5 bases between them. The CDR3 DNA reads TGTGCCAGCAGTTTTGTTGGCACAGATACGCAGTATTTT. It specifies CASSFVGTDTQYF.

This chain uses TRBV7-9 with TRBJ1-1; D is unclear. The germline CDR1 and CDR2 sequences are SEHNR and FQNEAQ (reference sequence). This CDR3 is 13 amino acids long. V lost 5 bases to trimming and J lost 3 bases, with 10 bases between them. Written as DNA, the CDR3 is TGTGCCAGCAGCGTCCGGGAGGACACTGAAGCTTTCTTT. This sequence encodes CASSVREDTEAFF.

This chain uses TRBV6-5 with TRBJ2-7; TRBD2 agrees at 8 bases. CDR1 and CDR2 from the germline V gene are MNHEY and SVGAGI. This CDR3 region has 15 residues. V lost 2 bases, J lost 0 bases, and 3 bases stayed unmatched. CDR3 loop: CASSYTSGSSYEQYF. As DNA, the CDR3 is TGTGCCAGCAGTTACACTAGCGGCAGCTCCTACGAGCAGTACTTC.